This record concerns one T cell receptor (beta chain) sequence. This sample stems from a study of PD-L1 blockade in urothelial cancer. V lost 5 bases to trimming and J lost 4 bases; unmatched junction nucleotides: 4. Germline V gene data show CDR1 as SGHRS and CDR2 as YFSETQ. This CDR3 is built from 13 residues. Sequencing used immunoSEQ multiplex PCR; TCRdb keeps in-frame clones, though not all of them. Here the sample spans about 26,000 clones, approximately 86% being singletons. The J gene is TRBJ2-7, the V gene TRBV5-1; TRBD1 agrees at 9 bases. This receptor was identified in a man between 60 and 75 years old with urothelial cancer. This material consisted of PBMCs, taken around atezolizumab (anti-PD-L1) treatment. The CDR3 loop is CASRRDREYEQYF. CDR3 coding DNA: TGCGCCAGCAGAAGGGACAGGGAATACGAGCAGTACTTC.